One sample yielded the 22 T cell receptor beta chains listed below, sequenced in a study of shared clonotypes between healthy human individuals. The method was immunoSEQ multiplex PCR; TCRdb's version includes in-frame clones alone and lacks a portion of them. The sample has some 1,600,000 clones; 95% to 99% are singletons. The source material was naive CD4+ T cells sorted from blood. Subset: CD45RA+ positively selected. All receptors come from a man aged 30 to 39 in good health.

Here the CDR3 reads CASSRGPISANYGYTF. The CDR3 bases are TGTGCCAGCAGCCGAGGCCCAATATCGGCTAACTATGGCTACACCTTC. The chain is built from TRBV5-6 and TRBJ1-2; D remains ambiguous. The CDR3 runs to 16 residues. The V gene's germline CDR1 is SGHDT and CDR2 YYEEEE. With 4 bases removed from V and 0 bases from J, the gap between germline ends came to 16 bases.

V is TRBV7-9 and J is TRBJ1-5; no clear D gene. V was cut by 5 bases and J by 5 bases, with 13 bases left in between. Germline V gene lookup returns CDR1 SEHNR and CDR2 FQNEAQ (reference sequence). The CDR3 has 14 amino acids. The DNA for the CDR3 is TGTGCCAGCAGCGCGAGAGGTAGGGATCAGCCCCAGCATTTT. Its protein product is CASSARGRDQPQHF.

In nucleotides, the CDR3 is TGCGCCAGCAGCTCAGGGACTAGCGGGTTTCAAGAGACCCAGTACTTC. Its translation is CASSSGTSGFQETQYF. The chain is built from TRBV5-1 and TRBJ2-5; 12 bases align to TRBD2. This CDR3 is 16 amino acids long. Germline V lookup: CDR1 SGHRS, CDR2 YFSETQ. Trimming removed 3 bases from V and 2 bases from J; junction bases left unmatched: 5.

The gene calls are TRBV5-6 and TRBJ2-7; 9 bases fit TRBD1. This CDR3 contains 16 residues. The germline V gene encodes CDR1 SGHDT and CDR2 YYEEEE. The V gene end was trimmed by 4 bases and the J gene end by 7 bases; junction bases not matched to a gene: 15. CDR3 nucleotides: TGTGCCAGCAGCAAGGACAGGGGAAGGGTAGTATGGGAGCAGTACTTC. Translation gives CASSKDRGRVVWEQYF.

In the case of this clone: The same CDR3 also results from other DNA sequences found in this sample. J is TRBJ2-3 and V is TRBV30; TRBD2 agrees at 7 bases. CDR3 length: 14 amino acids. Trimming cost V 1 base and J 1 base; bases outside gene matches: 2. Germline values: CDR1 GTSNPN, CDR2 SVGIG (reference sequence). The CDR3, as DNA: TGTGCCTGGAGTGCTCTAGCGGGCACAGATACGCAGTATTTT. The encoded protein is CAWSALAGTDTQYF.

With respect to this clone: The same CDR3 can be traced to other DNA sequences in this sample. V usage is TRBV18 and J usage is TRBJ2-7; TRBD2 matches at 7 bases. Unmatched junction bases numbered 2, after V lost 3 bases and J lost 0 bases. This CDR3 has 14 residues. Per the germline V gene, CDR1 is KGHSH and CDR2 is LQKENI. The CDR3 reads CASSPASGSYEQYF. CDR3 sequence (DNA): TGTGCCAGCTCACCGGCTAGCGGCTCCTACGAGCAGTACTTC. Drawing the rest from reference TRBV18 and TRBJ2-7, the complete variable domain is NAGVMQNPRHLVRRRGQEARLRCSPMKGHSHVYWYRQLPEEGLKFMVYLQKENIIDESGMPKERFSAEFPKEGPSILRIQQVVRGDSAAYFCASSPASGSYEQYFGPGTRLTVT.

The chain couples TRBV2 to TRBJ1-1, with D possibly being TRBD1 (6 bases). The CDR3 loop spans 13 amino acids. Deletions cut 8 bases from V and 7 bases from J, with 17 bases between. The V gene's germline CDR1 is SNHLY and CDR2 FYNNEI. Written as DNA, the CDR3 is TGTGCCAGCGGGGCCTCGGGGGGCGGTGAAGCTTTCTTT. Its protein product is CASGASGGGEAFF.

V and J are TRBV9 and TRBJ2-7, with TRBD2 identical over 10 bases. Germline CDR1 SGDLS, CDR2 YYNGEE. The CDR3 is made up of 15 amino acids. V shed 3 bases, J shed 3 bases, and the junction held 6 bases outside the gene matches. The CDR3: CASSGGTSAFYEQYF. CDR3 DNA sequence: TGTGCCAGCAGCGGTGGGACTAGCGCGTTCTACGAGCAGTACTTC.

V usage is TRBV15 and J usage is TRBJ1-5; 9 positions match TRBD1. Germline-derived CDR1 and CDR2 are LNHNV and YYDKDF (reference sequence). This CDR3 comprises 16 residues. V lost 7 bases, J lost 2 bases, and 9 bases stayed unmatched. The CDR3 region is CATTPFGDRGNQPQHF. Written as DNA, the CDR3 is TGTGCCACCACACCCTTTGGGGACAGGGGCAATCAGCCCCAGCATTTT.

This clone was recorded only once. The chain recombines TRBV25-1 with TRBJ2-2; D remains unclear. The CDR3 is 14 residues long. V was pared by 5 bases and J by 0 bases, with 7 bases between. Germline V gene sequence: CDR1 MGHDK, CDR2 SYGVNS. CDR3 coding DNA: TGTGCCAGCAGTAACTCCGCGAACACCGGGGAGCTGTTTTTT. Translating it yields CASSNSANTGELFF.

DNA for the CDR3: TGTGCCACCAGCAGAGGAAGGACTAGCGAATACGAGCAGTACTTC. This translates into CATSRGRTSEYEQYF. The gene calls are TRBV15 and TRBJ2-7; 9 nucleotides line up with TRBD2. Germline CDR1 is LNHNV and CDR2 is YYDKDF (reference sequence). The J segment lost 4 bases and the V segment lost 1 base, leaving 5 bases of the junction unmatched. The CDR3 has 15 residues.

The rearrangement uses TRBV18 and TRBJ2-7; tentatively, D is TRBD2 (5 bases). CDR1 KGHSH and CDR2 LQKENI come from the germline V gene. CDR3 size: 16 residues. The V gene lost 4 bases and the J gene lost 2 bases, with 18 bases spanning the gap. The CDR3: CASSRGLVGEAYEQYF. The CDR3 bases are TGTGCCAGCTCACGAGGGTTGGTCGGGGAAGCCTACGAGCAGTACTTC.

This chain connects TRBV7-9 to TRBJ1-1; weak D call: TRBD1 (5 bases). This CDR3 has 14 residues. V dropped 3 bases and J dropped 1 base, with 9 bases sitting between them. CDR1 is SEHNR, CDR2 FQNEAQ, per germline (reference sequence). DNA of the CDR3: TGTGCCAGCAGCTTGGGACGGACGAACACTGAAGCTTTCTTT. This sequence encodes CASSLGRTNTEAFF.

This chain links TRBV11-2 with TRBJ2-4, with D hard to call. This CDR3 is built from 12 residues. Per the germline V gene, CDR1 is SGHAT and CDR2 is FQNNGV. Trimming stripped 1 base from V and 7 bases from J, with 5 bases between. This CDR3 is CASSLAANIQYF. In DNA, the CDR3 is TGTGCCAGCAGCTTAGCGGCCAACATTCAGTACTTC.

The chain has TRBV11-2 and TRBJ2-1; tentatively, D is TRBD1 or TRBD2 (5 bases each). The germline V gene has CDR1 SGHAT and CDR2 FQNNGV. Trimming shortened V by 5 bases and J by 7 bases, and 24 bases separated the two germline ends. The CDR3 spans 17 residues. The CDR3 nucleotides read TGTGCCAGCAGCCTTCAGGGTCCCTGGGGACGTGGGAATGAGCAGTTCTTC. Its protein is CASSLQGPWGRGNEQFF.

The rearrangement joins TRBV27 to TRBJ2-1, with no clear D. The CDR3 has 14 amino acids. Between the trimmed V and J ends, which lost 2 bases and 6 bases, there was a span of 11 bases. Germline V CDR1 and CDR2: MNHEY, SMNVEV (reference sequence). The CDR3 sequence is CASSLEASFNEQFF. The CDR3 bases are TGTGCCAGCAGTTTAGAGGCTAGTTTCAATGAGCAGTTCTTC.

V and J are TRBV5-1 and TRBJ2-6, with TRBD1 matching over 7 bases. The J segment lost 0 bases and the V segment lost 0 bases, leaving 12 bases of the junction unmatched. The germline CDR1 and CDR2 sequences are SGHRS and YFSETQ. This CDR3 has 20 amino acids. Here the CDR3 reads CASSLARGTDIPSGANVLTF. CDR3 bases: TGCGCCAGCAGCTTGGCCCGAGGGACAGACATCCCCTCTGGGGCCAACGTCCTGACTTTC.

The chain links TRBV7-8 to TRBJ1-2, with D perhaps matching TRBD1 (5 bases). The CDR3 spans 13 residues. CDR1 SGHVS and CDR2 FQNEAQ come from the germline V gene. V was shortened by 2 bases and J by 9 bases, with 13 bases between the two germline ends. The DNA for the CDR3 is TGTGCCAGCAGCTTAAGGGCCGGGGGAAGCTACACCTTC. It is translated as CASSLRAGGSYTF.

This clone is a singleton in its sample. V usage is TRBV11-2 and J usage is TRBJ2-7, with 11 bases fitting TRBD1. CDR3 length: 14 residues. Germline trimming cut 5 bases from V and 6 bases from J; bases unmatched to any gene: 6. The germline V gene has CDR1 SGHAT and CDR2 FQNNGV. The CDR3 loop reads CASSGQGALFEQYF. The CDR3 nucleotides are TGTGCCAGCAGCGGACAGGGGGCGCTTTTCGAGCAGTACTTC. The complete variable domain, with remaining parts taken from reference TRBV11-2 and TRBJ2-7, reads EAGVAQSPRYKIIEKRQSVAFWCNPISGHATLYWYQQILGQGPKLLIQFQNNGVVDDSQLPKDRFSAERLKGVDSTLKIQPAKLEDSAVYLCASSGQGALFEQYFGPGTRLTVT.

The chain employs TRBV29-1 and TRBJ2-5, with 7 bases fitting TRBD1. V lost 6 bases and J lost 6; bases outside the gene matches: 13. There are 14 residues in the CDR3. Germline assignment: CDR1 SQVTM and CDR2 ANQGSEA. In nucleotides, the CDR3 is TGCAGCGTCAGACAGGGAGAGAGGCGGAAGACCCAGTACTTC. Protein product: CSVRQGERRKTQYF.

This sequence joins TRBV11-2 and TRBJ2-3, with TRBD1 as a possible D gene (6 bases). CDR3 length equals 16 residues. Germline CDR1 and CDR2: SGHAT and FQNNGV. V shed 0 bases and J shed 4 bases, with 14 bases lying between them. CDR3 loop: CASSLEGSPGADTQYF. CDR3 coding DNA: TGTGCCAGCAGCTTAGAAGGGTCTCCAGGGGCAGATACGCAGTATTTT.

Of note for this clone: Mismatch with germline at one junction end may stem from a read error. The chain uses TRBV7-9 and TRBJ2-1; D is tentatively TRBD1 or TRBD2 (6 bases each). Per the germline V gene, CDR1 is SEHNR and CDR2 is FQNEAQ (reference sequence). The CDR3 sequence is 16 residues long. The CDR3 region has the DNA TGTGCCAGCAGCTTTTGGGGAGGAATAAACAGGGTCACAGGTCTCTTC. This translates into CASSFWGGINRVTGLF.